The 24 T cell receptor beta chains listed next were all sequenced from one sample in a study of blood T cell repertoires in COVID-19. Repertoires were generated with immunoSEQ multiplex PCR, while TCRdb's copy carries only in-frame clones and drops some. This sample carries 220,000 or so clones, approximately 90% of them seen once, and the ten largest clones take around 0.84%. Sequencing was carried out using peripheral blood. These receptor sequences come from a man aged 60 to 69 with COVID-19, enrolled during active disease.

The chain uses TRBV7-3 and TRBJ2-1; D possibly corresponds to TRBD2 (6 bases). The germline CDR1 and CDR2 sequences are SGHTA and FQGTGA. The CDR3 extends over 16 amino acids. V was pared by 4 bases and J by 0 bases, with 13 bases between. The CDR3 region has the DNA TGTGCCAGCAGCTCCGTAGCGGTTAGCTCCTACAATGAGCAGTTCTTC. It is translated as CASSSVAVSSYNEQFF.

The chain links TRBV27 to TRBJ2-2; D may be TRBD2 (6 bases). With 7 bases removed from V and 4 bases from J, the gap between germline ends came to 22 bases. The CDR3 is 17 residues long. Germline V gene lookup returns CDR1 MNHEY and CDR2 SMNVEV (reference sequence). CDR3 nucleotide sequence: TGTGCCAGCACCCCCAGACGGGACTCCCCATCCACCGGGGAGCTGTTTTTT. Translated: CASTPRRDSPSTGELFF.

V usage is TRBV3-1 (or the pseudogene TRBV3-2) and J usage is TRBJ2-7; D unresolved. Germline V gene lookup returns CDR1 LGHDT and CDR2 YNNKEL (reference sequence). The CDR3 is made up of 13 amino acids. V was pared by 5 bases and J by 5 bases, with 13 bases between. This chain's CDR3 is CASSSPRRDEQYF. The CDR3 DNA reads TGTGCCAGCAGCTCCCCTCGCCGGGACGAGCAGTACTTC.

V gene TRBV18 combines with J gene TRBJ1-2, with 7 bases that match TRBD1. Germline V gives CDR1 KGHSH, CDR2 LQKENI. This CDR3 comprises 16 residues. Trimming removed 0 bases from V and 3 bases from J; junction bases left unmatched: 7. The CDR3 spells CASSPPSRGLDYGYTF. The DNA for the CDR3 is TGTGCCAGCTCACCACCGTCCAGGGGGTTGGACTATGGCTACACCTTC. Full variable domain (missing parts from reference TRBV18 and TRBJ1-2): NAGVMQNPRHLVRRRGQEARLRCSPMKGHSHVYWYRQLPEEGLKFMVYLQKENIIDESGMPKERFSAEFPKEGPSILRIQQVVRGDSAAYFCASSPPSRGLDYGYTFGSGTRLTVV.

The chain has TRBV14 and TRBJ2-7; D remains unclear. The CDR3 spans 11 residues. CDR1 and CDR2 (germline): SGHDN, FVKESK. V gave up 2 bases and J gave up 10 bases, with 9 bases separating them. CDR3 nucleotide sequence: TGTGCCAGCAGCCAATCGAGAAGCCAGTACTTC. Its translation is CASSQSRSQYF.

V gene TRBV5-1 combines with J gene TRBJ2-4, with TRBD1 matching over 7 bases. Losses at the gene ends were 4 bases for V and 7 bases for J; bases not matched to a gene: 5. Germline CDR1 reads SGHRS; CDR2 reads YFSETQ. The CDR3 contains 13 residues. CDR3 residues: CASSRQGSNIQYF. In DNA, the CDR3 is TGCGCCAGCAGCCGACAGGGTAGTAACATTCAGTACTTC.

As DNA, the CDR3 is TGTGCCAGCTCACCAGGAGGCTCGGGGATCAGCTCCTACAATGAGCAGTTCTTC. Protein: CASSPGGSGISSYNEQFF. The V and J genes are TRBV18 and TRBJ2-1, with D possibly being TRBD2 (5 bases). The CDR3 contains 18 residues. V lost 2 bases to trimming and J lost 0 bases, with 17 bases between them. The germline gives CDR1 KGHSH, CDR2 LQKENI. Variable domain in full (rest from reference TRBV18 and TRBJ2-1): NAGVMQNPRHLVRRRGQEARLRCSPMKGHSHVYWYRQLPEEGLKFMVYLQKENIIDESGMPKERFSAEFPKEGPSILRIQQVVRGDSAAYFCASSPGGSGISSYNEQFFGPGTRLTVL.

The J gene is TRBJ2-1, the V gene TRBV14; D is ambiguous. There are 16 residues in the CDR3. Germline V gene lookup returns CDR1 SGHDN and CDR2 FVKESK. V was clipped by 1 base and J by 3 bases, with 13 bases between them. Written as DNA, the CDR3 is TGTGCCAGCAGCCAAGGTTCGGTGATCATCTACAATGAGCAGTTCTTC. It codes for CASSQGSVIIYNEQFF.

This chain links TRBV18 with TRBJ1-4, with D unclear. CDR1 KGHSH and CDR2 LQKENI come from the germline V gene. The CDR3 extends over 14 amino acids. The V gene lost 0 bases and the J gene lost 5 bases, with 7 bases spanning the gap. As DNA, the CDR3 is TGTGCCAGCTCACCACCCGGGTCCAATGAAAAACTGTTTTTT. It encodes CASSPPGSNEKLFF.

This sequence joins TRBV6-1 and TRBJ1-2, with 9 bases aligning to TRBD1. There are 15 residues in the CDR3. J was trimmed by 4 bases and V by 3 bases; bases with no gene match: 6. Germline assignment: CDR1 MNHNS and CDR2 SASEGT. The CDR3 here is CASSDTGQGAYGYTF. DNA of the CDR3: TGTGCCAGCAGTGATACGGGACAGGGAGCCTATGGCTACACCTTC.

V and J are TRBV15 and TRBJ1-2; a weak D match, TRBD1 (6 bases). There are 15 residues in the CDR3. Looked up from germline, CDR1 is LNHNV and CDR2 is YYDKDF (reference sequence). The V end was cut by 5 bases, the J end by 2 bases, with 15 bases between. CDR3 in amino acids: CATSPSRQANYGYTF. The CDR3 DNA sequence: TGTGCCACCAGCCCGAGTCGACAGGCCAACTATGGCTACACCTTC.

V is TRBV10-3 and J is TRBJ2-3, with 8 nucleotides matching TRBD2. This CDR3 is 14 amino acids long. The germline gives CDR1 ENHRY, CDR2 SYGVKD. V lost 2 bases, J lost 3 bases, and 1 base stayed unmatched. CDR3 in DNA: TGTGCCATCAGTGAGGTAGCGGGAACAGATACGCAGTATTTT. As protein: CAISEVAGTDTQYF.

This rearrangement joins TRBV27 to TRBJ1-5; D is undetermined. Deletions cut 2 bases from V and 4 bases from J, with 12 bases between. This CDR3 is 15 amino acids long. Germline CDR1 is MNHEY and CDR2 is SMNVEV (reference sequence). The CDR3 is CASSLRWARNQPQHF. In nucleotides, the CDR3 is TGTGCCAGCAGTTTAAGGTGGGCCAGGAATCAGCCCCAGCATTTT.

This chain uses TRBV3-1 (or the pseudogene TRBV3-2) with TRBJ1-1; perhaps TRBD1 as D (5 bases). V dropped 1 base and J dropped 3 bases, with 6 bases sitting between them. The CDR3 has 13 amino acids. Germline V gene sequence: CDR1 LGHDT, CDR2 YNNKEL (reference sequence). This CDR3 is CASSQGQYTEAFF. The CDR3 coding sequence is TGTGCCAGCAGCCAAGGACAGTACACTGAAGCTTTCTTT.

The V call is TRBV5-1, the J call TRBJ2-5, with D unresolved. V lost 5 bases and J lost 2, with 4 bases in between. Germline values: CDR1 SGHRS, CDR2 YFSETQ. The CDR3 has 11 amino acids. Here the CDR3 reads CASRSQETQYF. The CDR3 coding sequence is TGCGCCAGCAGGAGTCAAGAGACCCAGTACTTC. The full variable domain, with the rest looked up from reference TRBV5-1 and TRBJ2-5, is KAGVTQTPRYLIKTRGQQVTLSCSPISGHRSVSWYQQTPGQGLQFLFEYFSETQRNKGNFPGRFSGRQFSNSRSEMNVSTLELGDSALYLCASRSQETQYFGPGTRLLVL.

The chain combines TRBV5-1 with TRBJ1-2, with 7 bases matching TRBD1. CDR1 is SGHRS, CDR2 YFSETQ, per germline. CDR3 size: 15 residues. J was trimmed by 2 bases and V by 4 bases; bases with no gene match: 8. This chain's CDR3 is CASSLAPTGNYGYTF. CDR3 nucleotide sequence: TGCGCCAGCAGCCTCGCACCGACAGGGAACTATGGCTACACCTTC.

The rearrangement joins TRBV10-3 to TRBJ2-7; the match to TRBD1 covers 10 bases. V lost 3 bases and J lost 0; bases outside the gene matches: 8. The CDR3 extends over 17 amino acids. Germline V gene sequence: CDR1 ENHRY, CDR2 SYGVKD. The chain's CDR3 is CAISDAGTGAPSYEQYF. The CDR3 bases are TGTGCCATCAGTGATGCCGGGACAGGGGCGCCCTCCTACGAGCAGTACTTC.

The chain employs TRBV7-9 and TRBJ2-5; D gene uncertain. Germline assignment: CDR1 SEHNR and CDR2 FQNEAQ (reference sequence). CDR3 length equals 14 residues. Trimming took 4 bases from V and 5 from J, leaving 14 bases between them. The CDR3 spells CASSSPTHGETQYF. DNA for the CDR3: TGTGCCAGCAGCTCCCCTACGCACGGTGAGACCCAGTACTTC.

The rearrangement links TRBV5-4 to TRBJ1-2; 7 bases fit TRBD1. The CDR3 loop spans 16 amino acids. Trimming cost V 0 bases and J 4 bases; bases outside gene matches: 9. CDR1 is SGHNT, CDR2 YYREEE, per germline (reference sequence). CDR3 DNA sequence: TGTGCCAGCAGCTTGGGTCCCACAGGGGATGTCTATGGCTACACCTTC. Its protein is CASSLGPTGDVYGYTF.

The chain employs TRBV4-3 and TRBJ2-7; the D gene is possibly TRBD1 (6 bases). Germline CDR1 and CDR2: LGHNA and YSLEER. The CDR3 consists of 15 residues. Trimming cost V 0 bases and J 3 bases, with 12 bases left between them. The CDR3 spells CASSQDFSDSYEQYF. The CDR3 DNA sequence: TGCGCCAGCAGCCAAGATTTCTCGGACAGCTACGAGCAGTACTTC.

This rearrangement joins TRBV27 to TRBJ1-5; no reliable D call. Germline V CDR1 and CDR2: MNHEY, SMNVEV (reference sequence). Trimming removed 7 bases at V and 0 bases at J, with 10 bases between. The CDR3 runs to 14 residues. DNA for the CDR3: TGTGCCAGCAAGGAGGGTTTTAGCAATCAGCCCCAGCATTTT. Residues: CASKEGFSNQPQHF.

The rearrangement links TRBV5-5 to TRBJ2-7; 7 bases agree with TRBD2. The germline V gene has CDR1 SGHKS and CDR2 YYEKEE (reference sequence). V dropped 4 bases and J dropped 3; count of bases not matched to a gene: 10. CDR3 length: 15 residues. CDR3 protein: CASSPRGGRLYEQYF. The CDR3, as DNA: TGTGCCAGCAGCCCCCGCGGGGGTAGGCTCTACGAGCAGTACTTC.

The chain uses TRBV27 and TRBJ2-7, with 7 positions matching TRBD2. CDR1 MNHEY and CDR2 SMNVEV come from the germline V gene (reference sequence). There are 16 residues in the CDR3. The J segment lost 0 bases and the V segment lost 4 bases, leaving 9 bases of the junction unmatched. The CDR3 loop reads CASSSLSGSSSYEQYF. The CDR3 DNA follows: TGTGCCAGCAGTTCACTTAGCGGGTCGAGCTCCTACGAGCAGTACTTC.

This chain links TRBV11-3 with TRBJ1-1, with TRBD1 as a possible D gene (5 bases). The CDR3 sequence is 13 residues long. Trimming left V 5 bases short and J 2 bases short, with 9 bases between. The germline V gene encodes CDR1 SGHNT and CDR2 YENEEA. CDR3 region: CASSQGVNTEAFF. The DNA of the CDR3 is TGTGCCAGCAGCCAAGGGGTAAACACTGAAGCTTTCTTT.